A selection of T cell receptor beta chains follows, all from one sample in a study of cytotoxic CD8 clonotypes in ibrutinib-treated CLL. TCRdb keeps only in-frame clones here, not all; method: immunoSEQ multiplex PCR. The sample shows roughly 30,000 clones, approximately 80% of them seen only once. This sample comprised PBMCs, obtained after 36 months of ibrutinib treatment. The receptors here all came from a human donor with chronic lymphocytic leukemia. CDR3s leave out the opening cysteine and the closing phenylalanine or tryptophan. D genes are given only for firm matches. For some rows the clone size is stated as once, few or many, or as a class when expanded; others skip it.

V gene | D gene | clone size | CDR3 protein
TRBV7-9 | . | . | ASVPRGEGTDTQY
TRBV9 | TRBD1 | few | ASSGGTGGLNQPQH
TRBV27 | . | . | ASSLSRGFGQPQH
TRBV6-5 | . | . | ASRTWENNQPQH
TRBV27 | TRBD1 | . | ASSRQGREEAQY
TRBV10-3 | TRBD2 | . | AISESGGAYNEQF
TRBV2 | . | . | ASNGLAKNIQY
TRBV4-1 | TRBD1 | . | ASSQGHSGGYGYT
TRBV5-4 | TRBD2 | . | ASSPRGGREYEQY
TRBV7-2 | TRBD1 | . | ASSTTGVISPQH
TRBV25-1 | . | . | ASSPGMTDTQY
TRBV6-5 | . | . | ASSYSLQRYEQY
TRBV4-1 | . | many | ASSQEDGSYEQY
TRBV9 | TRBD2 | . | ASSVGGRELYNEQF
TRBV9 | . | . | ASSGRDGYYGYT
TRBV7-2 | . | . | ASSLEGSSTGELF
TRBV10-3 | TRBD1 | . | AISEEGTGGSPLH
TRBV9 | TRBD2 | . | ASSAGLAGGREQF
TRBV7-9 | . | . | ASSLDTDLGYT
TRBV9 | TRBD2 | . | ASSLADTDTQY
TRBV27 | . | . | ASRRAGRNTIY
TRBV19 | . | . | ATTGFGLASSYEQY
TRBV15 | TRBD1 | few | ATSLGQGGTGELF
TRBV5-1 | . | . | ASSLEALRGTQY
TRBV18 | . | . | ASSPLGVMNTEAF
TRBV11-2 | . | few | ASSLAIGGNTEAF
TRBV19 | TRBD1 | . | ASRGQALGQPQH
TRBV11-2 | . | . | ASSLGQADLNYGYT
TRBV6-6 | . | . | ASRSLRGGGSEKLF
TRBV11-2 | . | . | ASSLGYGYT
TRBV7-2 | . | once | ASSLGKGGQPQH
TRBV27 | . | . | ASSLSDPASGNTIY
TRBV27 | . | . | ASSTSGTTYEQY
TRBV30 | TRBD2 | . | AWSVPRVAGSYNEQF
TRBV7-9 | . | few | ASSLGNGNYGYT
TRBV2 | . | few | ASSEAGSSYT
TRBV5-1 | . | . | ASSLGSGPDTEAF
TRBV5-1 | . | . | ASSLVVATDTQY
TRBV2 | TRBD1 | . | ASLDGTGGTEQY
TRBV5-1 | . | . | ASSRDIPGSYEQY
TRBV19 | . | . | ASSVSIMNTEAF
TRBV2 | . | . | ASSTPQGRSSYEQY
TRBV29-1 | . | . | SVEGGDNYGYT
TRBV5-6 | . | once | ASSLAYGSNQPQH
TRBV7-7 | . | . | ASSSWVTGELF
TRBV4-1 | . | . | ASSQERAGNYGYT
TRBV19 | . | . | ASSISGTNEKLF
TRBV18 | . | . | ASSPEVNTEAF
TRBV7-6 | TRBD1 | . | ASSLGGATGAEQY
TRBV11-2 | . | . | ASSLDSAGLNTEAF
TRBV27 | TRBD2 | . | ASSFGGGAGGVYEQY